Below, 16 T cell receptor beta chains from the same sample are listed, as sequenced in a study of T cells in Graves' hyperthyroidism and ophthalmopathy (dated by TCRdb to the late 2010s). The library was generated by multiplex PCR. Instrument on record: Illumina HiSeq 2000. Amplification of TCR beta CDR3 regions was carried out from RNA transcripts. The TCR CDR3 was subjected to a first round of RT-PCR using the HTBI primer set and the Qiagen OneStep RT-PCR kit. In-frame beta chains were kept once TCRdb had trimmed the public reads at Q25 with fastp and called clones with MiXCR. CDR3 protein duplicates are merged, each entry listing the most common genes and DNA. This sample has approximately 480,000 distinct CDR3 sequences in its table, and roughly 20% of those were observed once. The ten largest clones represent about 30% of the sample. Sequencing was done on a sample of blood. The receptors were gathered from a man aged 18 to 30 with Graves' hyperthyroidism.

The rearrangement links TRBV7-2 to TRBJ2-7, with 7 bases matching TRBD1. CDR3 length: 15 residues. Trimming removed 1 base from V and 2 bases from J; junction bases left unmatched: 5. Germline assignment: CDR1 SGHTA and CDR2 FQGNSA. CDR3 nucleotide sequence: TGTGCCAGCAGCTTAGGAGGGGGCGCAGCCTACGAGCAGTACTTC. It is translated as CASSLGGGAAYEQYF.

The J gene is TRBJ2-7, the V gene TRBV28, with D maybe TRBD2 (6 bases). CDR3 length equals 13 residues. CDR1 and CDR2 from the germline V gene are MDHEN and SYDVKM. Trimming pared 8 bases from V and 2 bases from J, leaving 13 bases between. The CDR3 nucleotides are TGTGCCAGCTCGGCAGGGAGGCCCTACGAGCAGTACTTC. Translated, it gives CASSAGRPYEQYF.

Ten or more counts support this clonotype. The chain links TRBV28 to TRBJ2-5; 8 positions match TRBD1. The J segment lost 5 bases and the V segment lost 7 bases, leaving 6 bases of the junction unmatched. The CDR3 is 13 amino acids. CDR1 is MDHEN and CDR2 is SYDVKM in the germline V gene. CDR3 residues: CASTDRGGETQYF. CDR3 bases: TGTGCCAGCACCGACAGGGGTGGGGAGACCCAGTACTTC.

This clonotype was detected many times. The V gene is TRBV6-1, the J gene TRBJ1-2; D is uncertain. This CDR3 is built from 15 residues. V shed 4 bases and J shed 5 bases, with 17 bases lying between them. In germline, CDR1 is MNHNS, CDR2 SASEGT. The DNA for the CDR3 is TGTGCCAGCAGTGTTAGGATGGGTTGGGAGTATGGCTACACCTTC. It encodes CASSVRMGWEYGYTF.

This rearrangement joins TRBV6-1 to TRBJ1-2; TRBD1 matches 8 bases. Germline loops: CDR1 MNHNS, CDR2 SASEGT. CDR3 length equals 11 residues. Trimming removed 7 bases from V and 8 bases from J; junction bases left unmatched: 3. CDR3 sequence reads: CASTRQGGYTF. The CDR3 nucleotides are TGTGCCAGCACTAGACAGGGGGGCTACACCTTC.

The rearrangement joins TRBV29-1 to TRBJ1-1; D not resolved. Germline lookup yields CDR1 SQVTM and CDR2 ANQGSEA. The V and J ends lost 7 bases and 1 base respectively, with 13 bases between them. This CDR3 has 13 amino acids. The CDR3 DNA reads TGCAGCGCCGTTAATCAGAAGAACACTGAAGCTTTCTTT. This encodes CSAVNQKNTEAFF.

As for this clonotype: This could be a read error, since a much larger clone is one nucleotide away. CDR3 protein: CASSFLAGGETKYF. The CDR3, as DNA: TGTGCCAGCAGTTTTCTAGCGGGGGGAGAGACCAAGTACTTC. The chain joins TRBV6-5 to TRBJ2-5, with 11 bases aligning to TRBD2. The CDR3 spans 14 residues. Germline-derived CDR1 and CDR2 are MNHEY and SVGAGI.

This clonotype has more than one count but fewer than ten. This chain links TRBV14 with TRBJ1-3; no clear D. From germline, CDR1 is SGHDN and CDR2 FVKESK. V was clipped by 3 bases and J by 0 bases, with 9 bases between them. CDR3 size: 15 residues. The CDR3, as DNA: TGTGCCAGCAGCCATTTGGATTACTCTGGAAACACCATATATTTT. It codes for CASSHLDYSGNTIYF.

This clonotype has a single count. The chain couples TRBV6-2 or TRBV6-3 to TRBJ2-7; 8 nucleotides line up with TRBD2. The CDR3 is made up of 18 amino acids. The germline gives CDR1 MNHEY, CDR2 SVGEGT. The V and J ends lost 3 bases and 4 bases, in that order; junction bases with no gene match: 17. CDR3 region: CASSYSDRGSGDLYEQYF. The CDR3 bases are TGTGCCAGCAGTTATTCCGACCGGGGTAGCGGGGACCTATACGAGCAGTACTTC.

This clonotype was counted ten times or more. V usage is TRBV30 and J usage is TRBJ2-6; D is uncertain. The CDR3 contains 13 residues. Germline values: CDR1 GTSNPN, CDR2 SVGIG (reference sequence). Between the trimmed V and J ends, which lost 2 bases and 3 bases, there was a span of 5 bases. CDR3 amino acids: CAWSLGGANVLTF. The CDR3 DNA sequence: TGTGCCTGGAGTCTAGGTGGGGCCAACGTCCTGACTTTC.

This clonotype was found a few times. The genes are TRBV11-2 and TRBJ1-3, with a tentative D call TRBD1 (6 bases). CDR1 SGHAT and CDR2 FQNNGV come from the germline V gene. Trimming stripped 4 bases from V and 0 bases from J, with 10 bases between. The CDR3 is 15 amino acids. CDR3 region: CASSWGQLSGNTIYF. CDR3 sequence (DNA): TGTGCCAGCAGCTGGGGACAACTCTCTGGAAACACCATATATTTT.

This clonotype was seen at least ten times. The gene calls are TRBV6-1 and TRBJ1-1; D call uncertain. V was cut by 1 base and J by 1 base, with 13 bases left in between. Germline CDR1 MNHNS, CDR2 SASEGT. The CDR3 totals 16 residues. The CDR3: CASSEGRTTKNTEAFF. In DNA form, the CDR3 reads TGTGCCAGCAGTGAAGGACGGACCACGAAGAACACTGAAGCTTTCTTT.

Ten or more counts support this clonotype. This chain links TRBV7-8 with TRBJ2-5; D may be TRBD1 (5 bases). V lost 4 bases and J lost 0, with 15 bases in between. Germline assignment: CDR1 SGHVS and CDR2 FQNEAQ. The CDR3 is 16 residues long. CDR3 amino acids: CASSWGRQSYQETQYF. CDR3 coding DNA: TGTGCCAGCAGCTGGGGCCGACAGTCGTACCAAGAGACCCAGTACTTC.

This clonotype was found many times. The chain couples TRBV2 to TRBJ1-1; no reliable D call. The CDR3 extends over 13 amino acids. Trimming shortened V by 3 bases and J by 5 bases, and 10 bases separated the two germline ends. Germline CDR1 reads SNHLY; CDR2 reads FYNNEI. The CDR3 DNA sequence: TGTGCCAGCAGTGATCGTGAGTGGACTGAAGCTTTCTTT. Encoded protein: CASSDREWTEAFF. Looking up the rest from reference TRBV2 and TRBJ1-1 gives the full variable domain: EPEVTQTPSHQVTQMGQEVILRCVPISNHLYFYWYRQILGQKVEFLVSFYNNEISEKSEIFDDQFSVERPDGSNFTLKIRSTKLEDSAMYFCASSDREWTEAFFGQGTRLTVV.

Of note for this clonotype: This may stem from a read error, because a much larger clone lies one nucleotide away. The gene calls are TRBV19 and TRBJ1-5; D unclear. CDR3 size: 15 residues. V was shortened by 2 bases and J by 0 bases, with 8 bases between the two germline ends. Germline V gene lookup returns CDR1 LNHDA and CDR2 SQIVND (reference sequence). This CDR3 reads CASSIRPDSNQPQHF. CDR3 bases: TGTGCCAGTAGTATACGGCCGGATAGCAATCAGCCCCAGCATTTT.

This clonotype was observed at least ten times. The rearrangement links TRBV11-2 to TRBJ2-5; D is undetermined. Trimming took off 3 bases at V and 2 bases at J, with 16 bases between the two ends. The CDR3 totals 16 residues. The V gene's germline CDR1 is SGHAT and CDR2 FQNNGV. The CDR3 is CASSFRSLAEQETQYF. The DNA for the CDR3 is TGTGCCAGCAGCTTTAGGTCGTTGGCGGAACAAGAGACCCAGTACTTC.